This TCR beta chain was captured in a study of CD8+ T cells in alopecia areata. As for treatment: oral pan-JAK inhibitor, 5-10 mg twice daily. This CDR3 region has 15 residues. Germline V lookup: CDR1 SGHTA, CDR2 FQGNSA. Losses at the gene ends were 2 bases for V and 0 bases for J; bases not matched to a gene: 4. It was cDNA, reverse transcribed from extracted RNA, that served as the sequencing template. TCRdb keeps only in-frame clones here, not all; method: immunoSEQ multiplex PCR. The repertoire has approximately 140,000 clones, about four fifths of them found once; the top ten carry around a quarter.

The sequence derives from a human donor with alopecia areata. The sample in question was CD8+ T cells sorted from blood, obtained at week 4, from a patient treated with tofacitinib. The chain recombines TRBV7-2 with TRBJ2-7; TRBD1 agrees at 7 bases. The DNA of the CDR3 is TGTGCCAGCAGCTTAAAGGGGGCCACCTCCTACGAGCAGTACTTC. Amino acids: CASSLKGATSYEQYF.